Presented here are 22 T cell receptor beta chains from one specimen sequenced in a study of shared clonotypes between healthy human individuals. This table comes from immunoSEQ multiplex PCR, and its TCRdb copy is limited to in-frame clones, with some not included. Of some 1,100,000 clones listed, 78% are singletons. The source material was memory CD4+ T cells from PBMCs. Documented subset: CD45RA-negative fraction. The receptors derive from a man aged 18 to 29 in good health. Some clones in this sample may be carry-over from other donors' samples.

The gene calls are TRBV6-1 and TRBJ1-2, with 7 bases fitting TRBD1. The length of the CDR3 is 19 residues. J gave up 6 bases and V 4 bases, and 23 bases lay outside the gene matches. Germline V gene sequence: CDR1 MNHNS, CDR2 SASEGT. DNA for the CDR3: TGTGCCAGCAGTGTCGCTGGAGGGGGCCCTGGGAGGGGGCTACATGGCTACACCTTC. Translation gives CASSVAGGGPGRGLHGYTF.

The CDR3 nucleotides read TGTGCCAGCAGCTTAAGTGGCGCGGATGAGCAGTTCTTC. Its protein product is CASSLSGADEQFF. This chain uses TRBV7-9 with TRBJ2-1; D uncertain. From germline, CDR1 is SEHNR and CDR2 FQNEAQ (reference sequence). V lost 2 bases and J 8 bases, leaving 10 bases between the germline ends. The CDR3 contains 13 residues.

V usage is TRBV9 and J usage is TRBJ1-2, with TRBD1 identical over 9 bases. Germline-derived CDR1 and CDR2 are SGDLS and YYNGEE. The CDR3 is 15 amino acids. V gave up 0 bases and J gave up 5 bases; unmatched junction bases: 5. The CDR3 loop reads CASSVEDRGSYGYTF. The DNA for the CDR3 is TGTGCCAGCAGCGTAGAGGACAGGGGCTCTTATGGCTACACCTTC.

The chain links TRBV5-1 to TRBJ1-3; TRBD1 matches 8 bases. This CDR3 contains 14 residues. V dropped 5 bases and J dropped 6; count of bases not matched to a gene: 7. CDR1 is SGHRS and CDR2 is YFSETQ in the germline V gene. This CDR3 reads CASRQTGVANTIYF. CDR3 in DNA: TGCGCCAGCAGGCAGACAGGGGTCGCAAACACCATATATTTT. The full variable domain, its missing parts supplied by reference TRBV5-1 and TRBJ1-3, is KAGVTQTPRYLIKTRGQQVTLSCSPISGHRSVSWYQQTPGQGLQFLFEYFSETQRNKGNFPGRFSGRQFSNSRSEMNVSTLELGDSALYLCASRQTGVANTIYFGEGSWLTVV.

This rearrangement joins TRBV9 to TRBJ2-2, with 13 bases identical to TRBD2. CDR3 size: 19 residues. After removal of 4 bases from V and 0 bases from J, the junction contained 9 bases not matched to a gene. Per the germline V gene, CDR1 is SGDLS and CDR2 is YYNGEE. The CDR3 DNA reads TGTGCCAGCAGCTCCCCACTAGCGGGAGGGCCCGCGAACACCGGGGAGCTGTTTTTT. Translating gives CASSSPLAGGPANTGELFF.

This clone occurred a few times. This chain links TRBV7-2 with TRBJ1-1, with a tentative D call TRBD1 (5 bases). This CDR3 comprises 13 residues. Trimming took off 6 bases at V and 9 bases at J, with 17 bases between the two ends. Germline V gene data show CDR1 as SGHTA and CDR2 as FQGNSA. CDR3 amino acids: CASSVFVGAQAFF. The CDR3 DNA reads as TGTGCCAGCAGTGTCTTTGTTGGGGCACAAGCTTTCTTT. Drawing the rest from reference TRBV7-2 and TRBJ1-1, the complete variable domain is GAGVSQSPSNKVTEKGKDVELRCDPISGHTALYWYRQSLGQGLEFLIYFQGNSAPDKSGLPSDRFSAERTGGSVSTLTIQRTQQEDSAVYLCASSVFVGAQAFFGQGTRLTVV.

The CDR3 sequence is CASNRRGTNEQFF. CDR3 nucleotide sequence: TGTGCCAGCAACCGAAGGGGCACCAATGAGCAGTTCTTC. The rearrangement joins TRBV28 to TRBJ2-1, with D possibly being TRBD1 (5 bases). V gave up 7 bases and J gave up 6 bases, with 13 bases separating them. The CDR3 totals 13 residues. Germline CDR1 and CDR2: MDHEN and SYDVKM.

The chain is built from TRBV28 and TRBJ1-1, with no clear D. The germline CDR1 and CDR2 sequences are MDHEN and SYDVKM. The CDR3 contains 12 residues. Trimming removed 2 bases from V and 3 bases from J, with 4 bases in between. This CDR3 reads CASSLTYTEAFF. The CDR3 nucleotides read TGTGCCAGCAGTTTAACATACACTGAAGCTTTCTTT.

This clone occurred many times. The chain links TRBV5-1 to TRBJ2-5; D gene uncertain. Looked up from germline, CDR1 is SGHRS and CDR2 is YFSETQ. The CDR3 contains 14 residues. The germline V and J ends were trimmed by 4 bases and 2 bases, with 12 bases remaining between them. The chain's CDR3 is CASSLRTGQETQYF. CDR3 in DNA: TGCGCCAGCAGCCTGAGGACCGGACAAGAGACCCAGTACTTC. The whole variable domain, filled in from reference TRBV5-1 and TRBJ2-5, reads KAGVTQTPRYLIKTRGQQVTLSCSPISGHRSVSWYQQTPGQGLQFLFEYFSETQRNKGNFPGRFSGRQFSNSRSEMNVSTLELGDSALYLCASSLRTGQETQYFGPGTRLLVL.

Written as DNA, the CDR3 is TGTGCCACCTTGGGGGCTACAGGGCTGAACACTGAAGCTTTCTTT. It is translated as CATLGATGLNTEAFF. The chain is built from TRBV10-3 and TRBJ1-1; a possible D gene is TRBD1 (6 bases). Germline V CDR1 and CDR2: ENHRY, SYGVKD. The V gene lost 10 bases and the J gene lost 0 bases, with 18 bases spanning the gap. There are 15 residues in the CDR3.

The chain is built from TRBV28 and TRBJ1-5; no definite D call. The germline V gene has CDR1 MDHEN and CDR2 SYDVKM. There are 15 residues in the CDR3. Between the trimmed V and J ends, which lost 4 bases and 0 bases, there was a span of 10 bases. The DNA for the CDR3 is TGTGCCAGCAGTTCGAGAGACTATAGCAATCAGCCCCAGCATTTT. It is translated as CASSSRDYSNQPQHF.

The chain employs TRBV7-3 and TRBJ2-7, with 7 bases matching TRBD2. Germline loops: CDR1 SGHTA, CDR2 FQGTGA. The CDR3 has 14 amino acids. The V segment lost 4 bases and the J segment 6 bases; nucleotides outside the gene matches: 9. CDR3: CASSSGTTNAEQYF. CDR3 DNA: TGTGCCAGCAGCTCCGGGACTACGAACGCCGAGCAGTACTTC.

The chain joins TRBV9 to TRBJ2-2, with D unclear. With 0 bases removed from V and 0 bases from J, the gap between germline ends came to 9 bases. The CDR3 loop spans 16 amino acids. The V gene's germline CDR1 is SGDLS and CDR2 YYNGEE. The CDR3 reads CASSVAAYANTGELFF. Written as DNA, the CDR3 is TGTGCCAGCAGCGTAGCGGCATACGCGAACACCGGGGAGCTGTTTTTT.

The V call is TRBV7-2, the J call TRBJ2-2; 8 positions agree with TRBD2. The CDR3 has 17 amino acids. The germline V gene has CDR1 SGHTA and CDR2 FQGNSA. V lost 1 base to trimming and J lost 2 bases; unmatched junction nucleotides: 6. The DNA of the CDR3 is TGTGCCAGCAGCTTAGGGAGCGGGAGAGGTAACACCGGGGAGCTGTTTTTT. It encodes CASSLGSGRGNTGELFF.

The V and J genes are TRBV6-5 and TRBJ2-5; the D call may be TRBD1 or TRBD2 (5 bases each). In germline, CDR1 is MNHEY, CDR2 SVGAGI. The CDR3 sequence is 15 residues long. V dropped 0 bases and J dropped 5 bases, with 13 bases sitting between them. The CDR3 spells CASSYSGRGGETQYF. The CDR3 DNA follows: TGTGCCAGCAGTTACTCTGGTCGGGGCGGGGAGACCCAGTACTTC.

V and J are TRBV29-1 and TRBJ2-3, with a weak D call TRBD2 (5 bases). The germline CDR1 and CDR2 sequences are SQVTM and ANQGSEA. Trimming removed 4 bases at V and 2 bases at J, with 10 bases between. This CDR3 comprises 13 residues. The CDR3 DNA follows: TGCAGCGTTGGGAAGGGAGTCACAGATACGCAGTATTTT. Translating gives CSVGKGVTDTQYF.

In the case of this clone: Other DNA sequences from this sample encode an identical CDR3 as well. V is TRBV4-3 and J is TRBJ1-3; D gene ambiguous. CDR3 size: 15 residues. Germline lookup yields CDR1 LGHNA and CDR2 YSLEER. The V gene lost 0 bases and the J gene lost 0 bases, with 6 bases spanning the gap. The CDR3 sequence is CASSQDGFSGNTIYF. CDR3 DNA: TGCGCCAGCAGCCAAGACGGATTCTCTGGAAACACCATATATTTT.

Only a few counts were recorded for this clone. This CDR3 is CASSPPGIYEQYF. The CDR3 DNA follows: TGTGCCAGCAGCCCTCCTGGGATCTACGAGCAGTACTTC. The V gene is TRBV7-6, the J gene TRBJ2-7; D remains unclear. V shed 5 bases and J shed 3 bases, with 11 bases lying between them. Germline-derived CDR1 and CDR2 are SGHVS and FNYEAQ. CDR3 length: 13 residues. Complete variable domain (other parts from reference TRBV7-6 and TRBJ2-7): GAGVSQSPRYKVTKRGQDVALRCDPISGHVSLYWYRQALGQGPEFLTYFNYEAQQDKSGLPNDRFSAERPEGSISTLTIQRTEQRDSAMYRCASSPPGIYEQYFGPGTRLTVT.

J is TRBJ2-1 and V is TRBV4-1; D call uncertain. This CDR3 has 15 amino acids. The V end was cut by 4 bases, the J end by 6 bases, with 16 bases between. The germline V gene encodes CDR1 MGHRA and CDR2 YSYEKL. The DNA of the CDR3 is TGCGCCAGCAGCCTCATTAGCAGTTTTGGCAATGAGCAGTTCTTC. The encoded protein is CASSLISSFGNEQFF.

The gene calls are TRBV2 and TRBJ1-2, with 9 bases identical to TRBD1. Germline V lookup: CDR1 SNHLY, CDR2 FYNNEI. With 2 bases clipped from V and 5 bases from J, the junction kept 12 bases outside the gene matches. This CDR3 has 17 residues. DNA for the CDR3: TGTGCCAGCAGTGAAAGAGGGACAGGGATGGTAGAGTATGGCTACACCTTC. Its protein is CASSERGTGMVEYGYTF.

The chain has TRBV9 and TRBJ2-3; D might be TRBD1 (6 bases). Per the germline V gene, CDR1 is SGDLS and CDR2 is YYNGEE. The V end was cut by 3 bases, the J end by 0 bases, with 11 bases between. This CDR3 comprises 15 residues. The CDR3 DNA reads TGTGCCAGCAGCGGGGGGCCTTACAGCACAGATACGCAGTATTTT. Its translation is CASSGGPYSTDTQYF.

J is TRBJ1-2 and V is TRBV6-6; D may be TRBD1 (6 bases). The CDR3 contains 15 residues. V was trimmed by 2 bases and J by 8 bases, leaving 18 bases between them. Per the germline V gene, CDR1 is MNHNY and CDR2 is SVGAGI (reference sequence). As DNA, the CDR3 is TGTGCCAGCAGTTACCCTCTTAGACAGGTCCGCGGCTACACCTTC. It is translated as CASSYPLRQVRGYTF.